Given below is one T cell receptor beta chain in context. The entry originates in a study of OX40 agonist ivuxolimab in advanced cancers. Study at large: The diagnoses of dose-escalation patients were hepatocellular carcinoma, melanoma, renal cell or head and neck cancer.

Produced via immunoSEQ multiplex PCR; TCRdb's table is partial and in-frame only. The sample includes tens of thousands of clones, about 90% seen only once; the top ten take approximately 3.9%. Deletions cut 4 bases from V and 7 bases from J, with 7 bases between. Germline CDR1 is SEHNR and CDR2 is FQNEAQ (reference sequence). CDR3 length: 11 residues. The sample was CD4+ or CD8+ T cells sorted from blood, taken in a trial of the OX40 agonist ivuxolimab. This TCR derives from an adult with an advanced solid tumor such as melanoma, head and neck, liver or kidney cancer. This chain joins TRBV7-9 and TRBJ1-2, with unresolved D. The CDR3 reads CASSSPLGYTF. The CDR3 coding sequence is TGTGCCAGCAGCTCGCCTCTTGGCTACACCTTC.